This TCR beta chain was identified during a study of cytomegalovirus exposure and HLA in healthy donors. V gave up 5 bases and J gave up 3 bases; unmatched junction bases: 10. The CDR3 runs 17 residues. Looked up from germline, CDR1 is PRHDT and CDR2 is FYEKMQ (reference sequence). Use of 60 Vbeta and 13 Jbeta primers characterized the PCR. Clones were sequenced by immunoSEQ multiplex PCR, and TCRdb holds only the in-frame ones, with some missing. This table holds some 170,000 clones, 80% to 90% found once. Specimen: PBMCs. The TCR originated in a woman aged 18-29 years in good health and CMV-seropositive. The V and J genes are TRBV13 and TRBJ2-7, with 13 bases aligning to TRBD2. CDR3 sequence (DNA): TGTGCCAGCAGCAACCTCAGACTAGCGGGGGGCAGCTACGAGCAGTACTTC. Translating it yields CASSNLRLAGGSYEQYF.